The 28 T cell receptor beta chains presented below share a single source sample, sequenced in a study of blood T cell repertoires in COVID-19. The assay was immunoSEQ multiplex PCR, and TCRdb's table has in-frame clones only and misses some. Here the sample spans 130,000 to 150,000 clones, around 80% being singletons. Specimen: peripheral blood. The receptors were gathered from a woman in her fifties or sixties with acute or convalescent COVID-19.

A single count supports this clone. The V gene is TRBV7-2, the J gene TRBJ1-6, with D perhaps TRBD1 (5 bases). The germline V and J ends were trimmed by 7 bases and 9 bases, with 22 bases remaining between them. The CDR3 runs 16 residues. The germline V gene has CDR1 SGHTA and CDR2 FQGNSA. CDR3 coding DNA: TGTGCCAGCACCTCCACGGGGGGGACGCGGAGTTCACCCCTCCACTTT. As protein: CASTSTGGTRSSPLHF.

The genes are TRBV5-1 and TRBJ1-1; 9 nucleotides match TRBD1. Germline V gives CDR1 SGHRS, CDR2 YFSETQ. J was trimmed by 7 bases and V by 0 bases; bases with no gene match: 13. The CDR3 has 17 residues. The CDR3 DNA sequence: TGCGCCAGCAGCTTGGGGGACAGGGTTTTCTCCGGCGATGAAGCTTTCTTT. Translating it yields CASSLGDRVFSGDEAFF.

V gene TRBV28 combines with J gene TRBJ1-1; D perhaps matches TRBD1 (6 bases). Germline V gene data show CDR1 as MDHEN and CDR2 as SYDVKM. CDR3 size: 15 residues. Trimming shortened V by 1 base and J by 7 bases, and 16 bases separated the two germline ends. The CDR3 protein is CASSLFSWTVGEAFF. The CDR3 nucleotides are TGTGCCAGCAGTTTATTCTCCTGGACAGTGGGTGAAGCTTTCTTT.

The CDR3 is CASSPSKDEQYF. The CDR3 DNA is TGTGCCAGCAGCCCTAGTAAGGACGAGCAGTACTTC. The genes are TRBV12-3 or TRBV12-4 and TRBJ2-7, with unresolved D. The CDR3 is 12 amino acids. V lost 6 bases and J 5 bases, leaving 11 bases between the germline ends.

V is TRBV7-9 and J is TRBJ2-2; 10 nucleotides align to TRBD1. The germline V gene has CDR1 SEHNR and CDR2 FQNEAQ (reference sequence). CDR3 length: 15 amino acids. J lost 7 bases, V lost 7 bases, and 9 bases had no gene match. CDR3 coding DNA: TGTGCCAGCATCCTTACCGGACAGGGGGTCGGGGAGCTGTTTTTT. This encodes CASILTGQGVGELFF.

This clone appeared a few times. The chain links TRBV12-5 to TRBJ2-2; TRBD2 matches at 7 bases. The junction had 9 bases not matched to a gene; V was cut back by 2 bases and J by 3 bases. CDR3 length equals 17 residues. Germline CDR1 reads LGHNT; CDR2 reads FRNRAP. CDR3 sequence (DNA): TGTGCTAGTGGTTTGATGGCGGGCGGGGGAGACACCGGGGAGCTGTTTTTT. Encoded protein: CASGLMAGGGDTGELFF.

This clone was observed a handful of times. The genes are TRBV7-9 and TRBJ1-5; tentatively, D is TRBD1 (5 bases). The CDR3 sequence is 13 residues long. The germline V gene encodes CDR1 SEHNR and CDR2 FQNEAQ (reference sequence). Trimming stripped 8 bases from V and 2 bases from J, with 10 bases between. The CDR3: CASGGGGNQPQHF. In DNA, the CDR3 is TGTGCCAGCGGGGGAGGTGGCAATCAGCCCCAGCATTTT.

The chain combines TRBV2 with TRBJ1-2; D unclear. The germline V gene encodes CDR1 SNHLY and CDR2 FYNNEI. Trimming shortened V by 6 bases and J by 11 bases, and 25 bases separated the two germline ends. The CDR3 is made up of 15 amino acids. Here the CDR3 reads CASRGFLSTINEYTF. CDR3 nucleotides: TGTGCCAGCAGGGGATTTCTTTCGACTATTAATGAGTACACCTTC.

The chain employs TRBV5-1 and TRBJ1-5; D is unclear. Trimming pared 0 bases from V and 4 bases from J, leaving 8 bases between. The germline gives CDR1 SGHRS, CDR2 YFSETQ. The CDR3 has 14 residues. The CDR3 is CASSLDSPNQPQHF. As DNA, the CDR3 is TGCGCCAGCAGCTTGGACAGTCCAAATCAGCCCCAGCATTTT.

The chain is built from TRBV27 and TRBJ2-2; 7 nucleotides line up with TRBD2. V trimming: 9 bases; J trimming: 2 bases; junction bases outside the gene matches: 6. Germline lookup yields CDR1 MNHEY and CDR2 SMNVEV (reference sequence). The CDR3 has 14 residues. The CDR3 protein is CASLPTSNTGELFF. In nucleotides, the CDR3 is TGTGCCAGTCTCCCGACTAGCAACACCGGGGAGCTGTTTTTT.

The V gene is TRBV5-8, the J gene TRBJ2-1; no reliable D call. V lost 0 bases, J lost 3 bases, and 7 bases lay in between. Germline CDR1 SGHTS, CDR2 YDEGEE. The CDR3 has 14 residues. Here the CDR3 reads CASSLGEVYNEQFF. The CDR3 DNA sequence: TGTGCCAGCAGCTTGGGTGAGGTCTACAATGAGCAGTTCTTC.

V is TRBV7-9 and J is TRBJ1-1; 7 bases line up with TRBD1. Germline trimming cut 8 bases from V and 8 bases from J; bases unmatched to any gene: 5. In germline, CDR1 is SEHNR, CDR2 FQNEAQ (reference sequence). The CDR3 consists of 11 residues. DNA of the CDR3: TGTGCCAGCCACAACAGGGGAGAAGCTTTCTTT. Translating gives CASHNRGEAFF.

V is TRBV28 and J is TRBJ1-4; unclear D gene. Trimming stripped 1 base from V and 2 bases from J, with 5 bases between. Germline CDR1 is MDHEN and CDR2 is SYDVKM. This CDR3 contains 14 residues. CDR3 amino acids: CASSLSATNEKLFF. The CDR3 DNA follows: TGTGCCAGCAGTTTATCCGCGACTAATGAAAAACTGTTTTTT. Using reference TRBV28 and TRBJ1-4 for the parts outside the CDR3, the full variable domain is DVKVTQSSRYLVKRTGEKVFLECVQDMDHENMFWYRQDPGLGLRLIYFSYDVKMKEKGDIPEGYSVSREKKERFSLILESASTNQTSMYLCASSLSATNEKLFFGSGTQLSVL.

The gene calls are TRBV7-9 and TRBJ2-1; D perhaps matches TRBD2 (6 bases). V lost 2 bases, J lost 9 bases, and 14 bases lay in between. CDR3 length: 14 residues. Per germline, CDR1 SEHNR and CDR2 FQNEAQ (reference sequence). CDR3 sequence: CASSLRDSIPEQFF. The CDR3, as DNA: TGTGCCAGCAGCTTACGGGACTCCATACCTGAGCAGTTCTTC.

The J gene is TRBJ1-6, the V gene TRBV19; unclear D gene. Germline V gene lookup returns CDR1 LNHDA and CDR2 SQIVND (reference sequence). This CDR3 region has 13 residues. The V end lost 8 bases, the J end lost 0 bases, and 5 bases lay between the germline ends. Here the CDR3 reads CASWSSYNSPLHF. Here the CDR3 DNA reads TGTGCCAGTTGGAGCTCCTATAATTCACCCCTCCACTTT.

This clone was seen a single time. V and J are TRBV11-1 and TRBJ2-1, with 7 bases aligning to TRBD2. Germline values: CDR1 SGHAT, CDR2 FQDESV (reference sequence). The V and J ends lost 2 bases and 6 bases, in that order; junction bases with no gene match: 4. The CDR3 runs 14 residues. The chain's CDR3 is CASSLMGGGNEQFF. CDR3 DNA sequence: TGTGCCAGCAGCTTAATGGGGGGGGGCAATGAGCAGTTCTTC.

V gene TRBV19 combines with J gene TRBJ1-1, with 7 positions matching TRBD1. V lost 1 base, J lost 2 bases, and 4 bases stayed unmatched. Germline V CDR1 and CDR2: LNHDA, SQIVND (reference sequence). This CDR3 comprises 15 residues. Here the CDR3 DNA reads TGTGCCAGTAGTATAGGGGGACAGAAAAACACTGAAGCTTTCTTT. This sequence encodes CASSIGGQKNTEAFF.

This chain connects TRBV7-2 to TRBJ1-4; D is unclear. The germline V and J ends were trimmed by 1 base and 7 bases, with 10 bases remaining between them. This CDR3 region has 14 residues. Germline V gene data show CDR1 as SGHTA and CDR2 as FQGNSA. The CDR3 nucleotides read TGTGCCAGCAGCTTAGACCAAAGAGGTGAAAAACTGTTTTTT. Protein: CASSLDQRGEKLFF.

The genes are TRBV7-2 and TRBJ2-2; D possibly corresponds to TRBD1 (5 bases). Germline CDR1 and CDR2: SGHTA and FQGNSA. The V gene lost 3 bases and the J gene lost 1 base, with 15 bases spanning the gap. The CDR3 is made up of 17 amino acids. In DNA, the CDR3 is TGTGCCAGCAGCTTGAAAAGGGGTACCGGGAACACCGGGGAGCTGTTTTTT. Translating it yields CASSLKRGTGNTGELFF.

V gene TRBV7-9 combines with J gene TRBJ2-1; D is uncertain. V shed 5 bases and J shed 8 bases, with 10 bases lying between them. CDR3 length: 12 amino acids. Germline V lookup: CDR1 SEHNR, CDR2 FQNEAQ (reference sequence). Written as DNA, the CDR3 is TGTGCCAGCAGCCAATTTTCCCATGAGCAGTTCTTC. Translation: CASSQFSHEQFF.

This clone was seen once. The CDR3: CASSQDHGLAFNEQFF. Here the CDR3 DNA reads TGCGCCAGCAGCCAAGATCACGGACTAGCCTTCAATGAGCAGTTCTTC. This chain uses TRBV4-3 with TRBJ2-1, with 8 bases aligning to TRBD2. Germline CDR1 LGHNA, CDR2 YSLEER. V lost 0 bases and J lost 6; bases outside the gene matches: 7. The CDR3 runs 16 residues.

This clone came up a few times. This chain uses TRBV3-1 (or the pseudogene TRBV3-2) with TRBJ2-2, with 7 nucleotides matching TRBD1. Germline loops: CDR1 LGHDT, CDR2 YNNKEL (reference sequence). Trimming at V came to 4 bases and at J to 5 bases, leaving 4 bases not matched to a gene. The CDR3 extends over 14 amino acids. The chain's CDR3 is CASSLRGRTGELFF. DNA for the CDR3: TGTGCCAGCAGCCTAAGGGGGCGTACCGGGGAGCTGTTTTTT.

This rearrangement joins TRBV20-1 to TRBJ2-1; D not certain. The CDR3 runs 11 residues. Germline CDR1 and CDR2: DFQATT and SNEGSKA (reference sequence). The ends were cut back, 4 bases at V and 6 bases at J, with 7 bases in the middle. The CDR3 DNA reads as TGCAGTGCTATTCCCATCAATGAGCAGTTCTTC. It translates to CSAIPINEQFF.

V usage is TRBV3-1 (or the pseudogene TRBV3-2) and J usage is TRBJ1-6, with a tentative D call TRBD1 (6 bases). V lost 0 bases and J 14 bases, leaving 20 bases between the germline ends. CDR1 LGHDT and CDR2 YNNKEL come from the germline V gene (reference sequence). This CDR3 has 16 amino acids. CDR3 loop: CASSQDWGIRGQTLHF. The DNA for the CDR3 is TGTGCCAGCAGCCAAGATTGGGGGATCAGGGGTCAAACCCTCCACTTT.

This chain links TRBV2 with TRBJ2-5; 11 bases fit TRBD1. V was clipped by 8 bases and J by 2 bases; unmatched bases: 4. Germline V gene lookup returns CDR1 SNHLY and CDR2 FYNNEI. The CDR3 has 14 residues. CDR3 nucleotides: TGTGCCAGCGCTCGGGACAGGGGGCAAGAGACCCAGTACTTC. It encodes CASARDRGQETQYF.

The rearrangement joins TRBV2 to TRBJ1-5; D uncertain. CDR1 is SNHLY, CDR2 FYNNEI, per germline. This CDR3 is 14 amino acids long. The V and J ends lost 7 bases and 2 bases respectively, with 12 bases between them. The CDR3 loop is CASMSLAGNQPQHF. The CDR3 bases are TGTGCCAGCATGAGTCTGGCGGGCAATCAGCCCCAGCATTTT. Combining the CDR3 with reference TRBV2 and TRBJ1-5 gives the whole variable domain EPEVTQTPSHQVTQMGQEVILRCVPISNHLYFYWYRQILGQKVEFLVSFYNNEISEKSEIFDDQFSVERPDGSNFTLKIRSTKLEDSAMYFCASMSLAGNQPQHFGDGTRLSIL.

This clone was detected only a few times. The chain recombines TRBV7-9 with TRBJ2-5, with D possibly matching TRBD1 (5 bases). Germline V gene sequence: CDR1 SEHNR, CDR2 FQNEAQ (reference sequence). CDR3 size: 14 residues. V lost 5 bases and J 4 bases, leaving 14 bases between the germline ends. CDR3 nucleotides: TGTGCCAGCAGCCCAGACCGCCAGGGAGAGACCCAGTACTTC. It translates to CASSPDRQGETQYF.

This rearrangement joins TRBV3-1 (or the pseudogene TRBV3-2) to TRBJ2-2, with D perhaps matching TRBD1 (6 bases). The CDR3 totals 16 residues. The germline V and J ends were trimmed by 0 bases and 0 bases, with 8 bases remaining between them. Germline-derived CDR1 and CDR2 are LGHDT and YNNKEL (reference sequence). The CDR3 DNA follows: TGTGCCAGCAGCCAAGAGACAGGTACGAACACCGGGGAGCTGTTTTTT. It translates to CASSQETGTNTGELFF.